This T cell receptor beta chain comes out of a study of shared clonotypes between healthy human individuals. Naive CD8 cells lacked CD45RO and underwent positive selection for CCR7, leaving out terminally differentiated effector memory CD45RA+ cells. Comments on this clone: The target antigen is unknown. The same CDR3 arises from other DNA sequences in this sample as well.

This was a deep-level run. On sorted subsets, replicate PCRs used roughly 220 ng DNA, or 25,000 to 35,000 T cell genomes. The method was immunoSEQ multiplex PCR; TCRdb's version includes in-frame clones alone and lacks a portion of them. The sample shows approximately 1.9 million clones, just under 95% of them seen only once. Whole-study results and caveats: Naive CD4 clonotypes overlapped across a handful of donors at approximately 5.5%.

Trimming left V 0 bases short and J 5 bases short, with 10 bases between. The CDR3 sequence is 14 residues long. Germline loops: CDR1 MGHRA, CDR2 YSYEKL. This clonotype originated in a young man in good health. Some clones in this sample may be carry-over from other donors' samples. Sequenced sample: naive CD8+ T cells from PBMCs. J is TRBJ2-5 and V is TRBV4-1, with no clear D. This chain's CDR3 is CASSQDRRVETQYF. In DNA form, the CDR3 reads TGCGCCAGCAGCCAAGACCGAAGGGTTGAGACCCAGTACTTC.